The next 14 T cell receptor beta chains were all read from a single sample in a study of cytomegalovirus exposure and HLA in healthy donors. Measured with immunoSEQ multiplex PCR; TCRdb has only the in-frame clones, and not every one. The sample lists 150,000 or so clones; 85% were seen once. Sequencing input: PBMCs. These receptors were collected from a man between 25 and 39 years old in good health and CMV-seropositive.

The chain uses TRBV7-6 and TRBJ1-1, with unresolved D. V was cut by 1 base and J by 3 bases, with 12 bases left in between. CDR1 and CDR2 (germline): SGHVS, FNYEAQ. The CDR3 spans 15 residues. For the CDR3, the DNA is TGTGCCAGCAGCTTAGGAGAAATACTTTACACTGAAGCTTTCTTT. This sequence encodes CASSLGEILYTEAFF.

The V gene is TRBV15, the J gene TRBJ1-4, with D perhaps matching TRBD1 (5 bases). Germline CDR1 is LNHNV and CDR2 is YYDKDF (reference sequence). This CDR3 spans 18 amino acids. V dropped 0 bases and J dropped 7 bases, with 21 bases sitting between them. The CDR3 DNA reads as TGTGCCACCAGCAGAGATGAGTCGCCCTGGGGGGAGGCTGAAAAACTGTTTTTT. As protein: CATSRDESPWGEAEKLFF.

The chain joins TRBV6-1 to TRBJ2-2, with D perhaps TRBD1 (5 bases). This CDR3 has 16 residues. CDR1 MNHNS and CDR2 SASEGT come from the germline V gene. The V end lost 3 bases, the J end lost 4 bases, and 15 bases lay between the germline ends. CDR3 protein: CASSDLTGVGTGELFF. In DNA form, the CDR3 reads TGTGCCAGCAGTGACCTTACAGGAGTCGGCACCGGGGAGCTGTTTTTT.

The chain employs TRBV6-6 and TRBJ2-7, with D perhaps matching TRBD2 (6 bases). The germline V and J ends were trimmed by 1 base and 7 bases, with 17 bases remaining between them. CDR1 and CDR2 (germline): MNHNY, SVGAGI (reference sequence). The CDR3 runs 15 residues. The CDR3 here is CASSYWTGQGGEQYF. The DNA of the CDR3 is TGTGCCAGCAGTTACTGGACCGGGCAGGGAGGAGAGCAGTACTTC.

CDR3 nucleotide sequence: TGCGCCAGCAGCTGGTCCGGGGGTAATGAGCAGTTCTTC. Protein product: CASSWSGGNEQFF. The chain combines TRBV5-1 with TRBJ2-1; TRBD2 might be the D (6 bases). The germline V and J ends were trimmed by 3 bases and 7 bases, with 11 bases remaining between them. Germline V lookup: CDR1 SGHRS, CDR2 YFSETQ. This CDR3 region has 13 residues.

This rearrangement joins TRBV5-1 to TRBJ2-1, with 9 positions matching TRBD2. Germline V gives CDR1 SGHRS, CDR2 YFSETQ. J gave up 5 bases and V 6 bases, and 12 bases lay outside the gene matches. This CDR3 contains 16 residues. The chain's CDR3 is CASTYSGGGPHNEQFF. CDR3 coding DNA: TGCGCCAGCACTTATAGCGGGGGTGGTCCTCACAATGAGCAGTTCTTC.

This clone was seen a single time. This chain links TRBV19 with TRBJ2-7, with D possibly matching TRBD1 (5 bases). With 5 bases removed from V and 1 base from J, the gap between germline ends came to 12 bases. The CDR3 has 14 amino acids. Germline CDR1 reads LNHDA; CDR2 reads SQIVND (reference sequence). CDR3 in amino acids: CASSVDMSSYEQYF. Written as DNA, the CDR3 is TGTGCCAGTAGTGTGGACATGTCATCCTACGAGCAGTACTTC.

This clone was counted only a few times. This chain joins TRBV11-2 and TRBJ2-7, with 9 bases that match TRBD2. Germline V lookup: CDR1 SGHAT, CDR2 FQNNGV. V gave up 5 bases and J gave up 4 bases; unmatched junction bases: 15. The CDR3 has 17 amino acids. As DNA, the CDR3 is TGTGCCAGCAGCCAAGGGACTAGCAATTTCGCCCCTTACGAGCAGTACTTC. Its protein is CASSQGTSNFAPYEQYF.

The sample holds a few counts of this clone. The CDR3 sequence is CASSHGSGAGELFF. In DNA, the CDR3 is TGTGCCAGCAGCCACGGTTCAGGCGCCGGGGAGCTGTTTTTT. The genes are TRBV6-5 and TRBJ2-2; no clear D gene. Germline loops: CDR1 MNHEY, CDR2 SVGAGI. CDR3 length equals 14 residues. V was cut by 6 bases and J by 6 bases, with 14 bases left in between.

V is TRBV4-3 and J is TRBJ2-3, with D maybe TRBD2 (5 bases). This CDR3 region has 14 residues. V was clipped by 4 bases and J by 5 bases, with 13 bases between them. Germline CDR1 LGHNA, CDR2 YSLEER. The DNA for the CDR3 is TGCGCCAGCAGCCCGGGAATGGGGATAGATACGCAGTATTTT. Its translation: CASSPGMGIDTQYF.

This clone has just one count. The CDR3, as DNA: TGTGCCAGCAGCCGCCTGGTACAACCGGGGACCGGGGAGCTGTTTTTT. It is translated as CASSRLVQPGTGELFF. V and J are TRBV27 and TRBJ2-2, with a possible D match to TRBD2 (5 bases). The CDR3 extends over 16 amino acids. Per the germline V gene, CDR1 is MNHEY and CDR2 is SMNVEV (reference sequence). V gave up 6 bases and J gave up 5 bases, with 19 bases separating them.

The V and J genes are TRBV10-2 and TRBJ2-2, with 9 bases identical to TRBD1. Germline V lookup: CDR1 WSHSY, CDR2 SAAADI. V was clipped by 10 bases and J by 1 base; unmatched bases: 4. The CDR3 is 14 residues long. The CDR3 loop is CATPDRGNTGELFF. The CDR3 DNA follows: TGCGCCACCCCGGACAGGGGGAACACCGGGGAGCTGTTTTTT.

The rearrangement uses TRBV5-1 and TRBJ1-2; 9 bases map to TRBD1. CDR1 and CDR2 from the germline V gene are SGHRS and YFSETQ. J lost 1 base, V lost 3 bases, and 4 bases had no gene match. CDR3 length equals 15 residues. The CDR3 DNA reads as TGCGCCAGCAGCTGGGGACAGGGCCTTAACTATGGCTACACCTTC. Translation: CASSWGQGLNYGYTF.

J is TRBJ1-5 and V is TRBV4-2, with D possibly being TRBD1 (6 bases). CDR3 length: 16 residues. CDR1 LGHNA and CDR2 YNFKEQ come from the germline V gene. The V and J ends lost 2 bases and 0 bases respectively, with 11 bases between them. CDR3 in DNA: TGTGCCAGCAGCCAATCGGACAGCAATAGCAATCAGCCCCAGCATTTT. It codes for CASSQSDSNSNQPQHF.